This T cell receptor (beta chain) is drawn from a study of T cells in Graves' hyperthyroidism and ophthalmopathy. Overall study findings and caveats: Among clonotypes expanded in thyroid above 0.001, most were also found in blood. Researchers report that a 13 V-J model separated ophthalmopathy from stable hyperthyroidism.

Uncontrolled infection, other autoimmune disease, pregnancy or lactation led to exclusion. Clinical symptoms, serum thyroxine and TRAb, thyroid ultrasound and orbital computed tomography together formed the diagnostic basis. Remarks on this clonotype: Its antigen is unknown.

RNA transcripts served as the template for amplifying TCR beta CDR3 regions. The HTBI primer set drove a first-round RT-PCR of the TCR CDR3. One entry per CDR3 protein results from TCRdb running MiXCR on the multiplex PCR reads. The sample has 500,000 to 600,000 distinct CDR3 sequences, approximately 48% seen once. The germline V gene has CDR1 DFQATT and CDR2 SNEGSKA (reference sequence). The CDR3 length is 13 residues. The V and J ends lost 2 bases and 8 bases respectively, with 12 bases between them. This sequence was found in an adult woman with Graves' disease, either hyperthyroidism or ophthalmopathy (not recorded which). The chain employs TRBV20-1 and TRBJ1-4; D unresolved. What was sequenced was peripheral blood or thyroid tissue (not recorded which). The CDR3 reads CSARRQEAEKLFF. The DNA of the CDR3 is TGCAGTGCTAGAAGGCAGGAAGCCGAAAAACTGTTTTTT.